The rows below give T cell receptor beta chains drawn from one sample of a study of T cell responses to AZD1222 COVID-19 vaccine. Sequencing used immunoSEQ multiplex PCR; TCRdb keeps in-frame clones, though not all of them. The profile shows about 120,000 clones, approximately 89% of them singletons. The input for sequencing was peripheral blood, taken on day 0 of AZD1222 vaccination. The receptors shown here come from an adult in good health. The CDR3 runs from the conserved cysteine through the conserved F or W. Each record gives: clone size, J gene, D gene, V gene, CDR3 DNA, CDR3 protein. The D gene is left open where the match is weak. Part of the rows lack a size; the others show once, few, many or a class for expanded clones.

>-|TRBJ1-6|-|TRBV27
TGTGCCAGCAGTTTTCGTGGATCTGGTTCACCCCTCCACTTT
CASSFRGSGSPLHF
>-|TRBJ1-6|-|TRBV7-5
TGTGTCAGAAGCTTCCCGGGGGTTAATAATTCACCCCTCCACTTT
CVRSFPGVNNSPLHF
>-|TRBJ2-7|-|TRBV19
TGTGCCAGTAGTATAGTCTCGATGAGGACAGCCAGCTACGAGCAGTACTTC
CASSIVSMRTASYEQYF
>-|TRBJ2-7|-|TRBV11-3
TGTGCCAGCAGCCCACAGGACAGCTCCTACGAGCAGTACTTC
CASSPQDSSYEQYF
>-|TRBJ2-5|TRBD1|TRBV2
TGTGCCAGCAGTGAAGGGACAGGGAGGGAGACCCAGTACTTC
CASSEGTGRETQYF
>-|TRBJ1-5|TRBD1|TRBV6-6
TGTGCCAGCAGTTATACAGGGGAAAATAGCAATCAGCCCCAGCATTTT
CASSYTGENSNQPQHF
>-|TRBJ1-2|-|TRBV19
TGTGCCAGTAGTATAGTGGCAGACTCTAACTATGGCTACACCTTC
CASSIVADSNYGYTF
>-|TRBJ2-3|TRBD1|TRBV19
TGTGCCAGTAGTAGCAGGGGGTTAGGAGATACGCAGTATTTT
CASSSRGLGDTQYF
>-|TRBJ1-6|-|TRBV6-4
TGTGCCAGCAGACGGCGTTCACCCCTCCACTTT
CASRRRSPLHF
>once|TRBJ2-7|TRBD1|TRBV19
TGTGCCAGTAGTCCGGGACAGTATTCCTACGAGCAGTACTTC
CASSPGQYSYEQYF
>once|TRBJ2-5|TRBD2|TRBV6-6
TGTGCCAGCAGTCTAGCGGGGGGTAAAGAGACCCAGTACTTC
CASSLAGGKETQYF
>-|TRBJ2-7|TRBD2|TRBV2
TGTGCCAGCAGTCATCCGGGGGGTGACGAGCAGTACTTC
CASSHPGGDEQYF
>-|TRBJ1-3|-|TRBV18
TGTGCCAGCTCAGAAAGCCTCCAGCAGAGCTCTGGAAACACCATATATTTT
CASSESLQQSSGNTIYF
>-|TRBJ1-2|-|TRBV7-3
TGTGCCAGCAGCTTATCCGGCCCAGGGGTAGCTAACTATGGCTACACCTTC
CASSLSGPGVANYGYTF
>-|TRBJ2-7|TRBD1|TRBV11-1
TGTGCCAGCAGCTTATTGGGTGGGACAGGGGTTGCCGAGCAGTACTTC
CASSLLGGTGVAEQYF
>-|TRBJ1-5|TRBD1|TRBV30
TGTGCCTGGAGTCAAACAGGGGATGGTCAGCCCCAGCATTTT
CAWSQTGDGQPQHF
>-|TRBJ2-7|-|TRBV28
TGTGCCAGCAGTTTCCCCCGTTACGAGCAGTACTTC
CASSFPRYEQYF
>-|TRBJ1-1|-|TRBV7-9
TGTGCCAGCAGCTTAAGAGAAAACACTGAAGCTTTCTTT
CASSLRENTEAFF
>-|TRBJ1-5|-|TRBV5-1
TGCGCCAGCAGCCGCGGGGGGGATCAGCCCCAGCATTTT
CASSRGGDQPQHF
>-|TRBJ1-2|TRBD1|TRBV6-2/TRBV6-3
TGTGCCAGCAGTTACATCGGGACAGCACTAACTAACTATGGCTACACCTTC
CASSYIGTALTNYGYTF
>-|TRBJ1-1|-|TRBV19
TGTGCCAGTAGTCGGGGCCCTAACACTGAAGCTTTCTTT
CASSRGPNTEAFF
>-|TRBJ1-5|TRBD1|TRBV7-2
TGTGCCAGCAGCGAACAGGGGACTAGCAATCAGCCCCAGCATTTT
CASSEQGTSNQPQHF
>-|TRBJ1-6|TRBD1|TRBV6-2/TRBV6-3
TGTGCCAGCAGCCACGACAGGGGGCTTTTGCCCCTCCACTTT
CASSHDRGLLPLHF
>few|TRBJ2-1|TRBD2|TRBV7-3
TGTGCCAGCAGCTTAACACTAGCGGGGGGGCAGCAGTTCTTC
CASSLTLAGGQQFF
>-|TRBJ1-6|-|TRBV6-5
TGTGCCAGCAGTTTAGATCTATATAATTCACCCCTCCACTTT
CASSLDLYNSPLHF
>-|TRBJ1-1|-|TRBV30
TGTGCCTGGAGTAGGGACAAATGGCCCACTGAAGCTTTCTTT
CAWSRDKWPTEAFF
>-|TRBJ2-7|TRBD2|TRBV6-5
TGTGCCAGCAGTTACCGGAGCGGGGCCTACGAGCAGTACTTC
CASSYRSGAYEQYF
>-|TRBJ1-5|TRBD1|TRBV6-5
TGTGCCAGCCGTTGGGACAGGACGAATCAGCCCCAGCATTTT
CASRWDRTNQPQHF